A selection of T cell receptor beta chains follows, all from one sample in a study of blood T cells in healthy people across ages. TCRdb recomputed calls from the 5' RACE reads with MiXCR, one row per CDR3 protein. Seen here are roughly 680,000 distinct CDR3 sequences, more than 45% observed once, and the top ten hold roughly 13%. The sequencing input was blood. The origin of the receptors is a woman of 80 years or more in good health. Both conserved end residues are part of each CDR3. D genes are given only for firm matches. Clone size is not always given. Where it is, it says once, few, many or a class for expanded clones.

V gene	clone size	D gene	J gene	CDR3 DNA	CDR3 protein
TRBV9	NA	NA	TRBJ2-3	TGTGCCAGCAGCGGGGACGGTGGGAATACGCAGTATTTT	CASSGDGGNTQYF
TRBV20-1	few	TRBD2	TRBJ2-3	TGCAGTGCTAGAGGGGCTAGCGGGAGGTCAGATACGCAGTATTTT	CSARGASGRSDTQYF
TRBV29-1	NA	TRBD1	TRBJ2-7	TGCAGCGTTGAAGAGAGACAGGGGACCGTCTACGAGCAGTACTTC	CSVEERQGTVYEQYF
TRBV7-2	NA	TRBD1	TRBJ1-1	TGTGCCAGCAGCCCCCACAGGGGGCCCGGGAACACTGAAGCTTTCTTT	CASSPHRGPGNTEAFF
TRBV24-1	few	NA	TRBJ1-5	TGTGCCACCAGTGATGACGTTGGCGCCCAGCATTTT	CATSDDVGAQHF
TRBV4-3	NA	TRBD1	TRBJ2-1	TGCGCCAGCAGCCAAGAAGGCACAGGGGACAATGAGCAGTTCTTC	CASSQEGTGDNEQFF
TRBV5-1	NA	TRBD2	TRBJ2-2	TGCGCCAGCCACCCTAGCGGGGGGGCAAACGGGGAGCTGTTTTTT	CASHPSGGANGELFF
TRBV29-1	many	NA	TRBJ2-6	TGCAGCGTTGCTGCGTCAGGGGTGTCAGGGGCCAACGTCCTGACTTTC	CSVAASGVSGANVLTF
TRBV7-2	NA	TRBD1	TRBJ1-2	TGTGCCAGCAGCCCACGGACAGGGCTCTTCTATGGCTACACCTTC	CASSPRTGLFYGYTF
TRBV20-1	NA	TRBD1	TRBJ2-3	TGCAGTGCACACAGGGGGTACGGCACAGATACGCAGTATTTT	CSAHRGYGTDTQYF
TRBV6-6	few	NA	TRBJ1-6	TGTGCCAGCAGCCTACAGGGTCAAAATTCACCCCTCCACTTT	CASSLQGQNSPLHF
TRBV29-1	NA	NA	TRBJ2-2	TGCAGCGTTGGGTCCGGACGAAGCCCGAACACCGGGGAGCTGTTTTTT	CSVGSGRSPNTGELFF
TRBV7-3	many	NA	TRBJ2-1	TGTGCCAGCAGCTTAACAGGGGGAGTTATCTACAATGAGCAGTTCTTC	CASSLTGGVIYNEQFF
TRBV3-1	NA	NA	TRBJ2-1	TGTGCCAGCAGCCAAGCATCAGGGGATTCCCCTGAGCAGTTCTTC	CASSQASGDSPEQFF
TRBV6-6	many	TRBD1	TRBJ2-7	TGTGCCAGCAGTCGTAGACAGGGTTTCTACGAGCAGTACTTC	CASSRRQGFYEQYF
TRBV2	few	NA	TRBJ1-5	TGTGCCAGCAGTGAATTGGCAGAGGGGCAGCCCCAGCATTTT	CASSELAEGQPQHF
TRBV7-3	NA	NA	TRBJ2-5	TGTGCCAGCAGCCCCGTCGGTTCCAGAGAGACCCAGTACTTC	CASSPVGSRETQYF
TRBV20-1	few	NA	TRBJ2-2	TGCAGTGCCCCGCGCACTGAGAACACCGGGGAGCTGTTTTTT	CSAPRTENTGELFF
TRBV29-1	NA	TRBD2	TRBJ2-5	TGCAGCGTGTTTGGGCCTAGCGGGACTTCAGAGACCCAGTACTTC	CSVFGPSGTSETQYF
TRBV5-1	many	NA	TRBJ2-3	TGCGCCAGCAGCTTGTTCGGAAGGGCAGATACGCAGTATTTT	CASSLFGRADTQYF
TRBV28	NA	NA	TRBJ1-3	TGTGCCAGCAACCCTGGGGATTACTCTGGAAACACCATATATTTT	CASNPGDYSGNTIYF